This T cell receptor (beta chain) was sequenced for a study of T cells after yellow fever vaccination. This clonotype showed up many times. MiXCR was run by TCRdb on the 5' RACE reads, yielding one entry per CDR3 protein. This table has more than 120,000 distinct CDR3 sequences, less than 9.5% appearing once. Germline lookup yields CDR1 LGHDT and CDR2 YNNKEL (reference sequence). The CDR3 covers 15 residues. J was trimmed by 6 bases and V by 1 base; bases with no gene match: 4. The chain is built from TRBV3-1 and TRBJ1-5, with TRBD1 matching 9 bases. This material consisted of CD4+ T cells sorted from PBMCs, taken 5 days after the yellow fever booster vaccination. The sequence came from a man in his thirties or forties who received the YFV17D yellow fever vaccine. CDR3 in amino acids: CASSQGGTGPQPQHF. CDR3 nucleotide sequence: TGTGCCAGCAGCCAAGGTGGGACAGGGCCTCAGCCCCAGCATTTT.